The 15 T cell receptor beta chains below were found in one sample sequenced in a study of blood T cell repertoires in COVID-19. The data were produced by immunoSEQ multiplex PCR, yet TCRdb's version contains in-frame clones alone and is incomplete. This table holds around 220,000 clones, around 80% found once. Material: peripheral blood. The origin of the receptors is a woman aged 80 or over with acute or convalescent COVID-19.

This clone has a single count. The chain carries TRBV28 and TRBJ1-5, with D possibly being TRBD1 (5 bases). Germline-derived CDR1 and CDR2 are MDHEN and SYDVKM. The CDR3 has 14 residues. Trimming took 1 base from V and 7 from J, leaving 11 bases between them. The CDR3: CASSLSGGYQPQHF. Written as DNA, the CDR3 is TGTGCCAGCAGTTTATCGGGGGGTTACCAGCCCCAGCATTTT.

The gene calls are TRBV30 and TRBJ2-2; TRBD2 matches at 13 bases. The CDR3 spans 18 residues. V shed 3 bases and J 0 bases; nucleotides not matched to a gene: 7. Germline CDR1 GTSNPN, CDR2 SVGIG (reference sequence). CDR3 region: CAWSERLAGGPNTGELFF. The DNA of the CDR3 is TGTGCCTGGAGCGAGAGACTAGCGGGGGGACCGAACACCGGGGAGCTGTTTTTT.

The chain couples TRBV21-1 to TRBJ2-7; TRBD2 is the table's D call, not checked against the DNA. TRBV21-1 is a pseudogene segment. This CDR3 comprises 12 residues. In nucleotides, the CDR3 is TGTGCCAGCAGCGTGGACTTCTACGAGCAGTACTTC. Protein: CASSVDFYEQYF.

V and J are TRBV9 and TRBJ2-3; D not resolved. V was trimmed by 2 bases and J by 4 bases, leaving 14 bases between them. Germline lookup yields CDR1 SGDLS and CDR2 YYNGEE. CDR3 length equals 15 residues. The CDR3 sequence: CASSVTPREADTQYF. The CDR3 DNA is TGTGCCAGCAGCGTCACACCTAGAGAGGCAGATACGCAGTATTTT. Combining the CDR3 with reference TRBV9 and TRBJ2-3 gives the whole variable domain DSGVTQTPKHLITATGQRVTLRCSPRSGDLSVYWYQQSLDQGLQFLIQYYNGEERAKGNILERFSAQQFPDLHSELNLSSLELGDSALYFCASSVTPREADTQYFGPGTRLTVL.

The chain carries TRBV13 and TRBJ2-6; 12 bases line up with TRBD2. V lost 0 bases to trimming and J lost 4 bases; unmatched junction nucleotides: 13. The CDR3 is made up of 21 amino acids. Germline V gene data show CDR1 as PRHDT and CDR2 as FYEKMQ (reference sequence). CDR3 bases: TGTGCCAGCAGCTTAGGCCGGACTAGCGGGGACCCCTTGGAGGGGGCCAACGTCCTGACTTTC. It specifies CASSLGRTSGDPLEGANVLTF.

In its sample, this clone was seen a few times. The V call is TRBV19, the J call TRBJ1-3; 7 nucleotides align to TRBD1. The ends lost 8 bases at V and 2 bases at J; junction bases unmatched: 9. CDR1 and CDR2 from the germline V gene are LNHDA and SQIVND (reference sequence). This CDR3 comprises 15 residues. The CDR3 is CASLQGIEAGNTIYF. For the CDR3, the DNA is TGTGCCAGTCTACAGGGGATAGAAGCTGGAAACACCATATATTTT. Supplemented by reference TRBV19 and TRBJ1-3, the full variable domain reads DGGITQSPKYLFRKEGQNVTLSCEQNLNHDAMYWYRQDPGQGLRLIYYSQIVNDFQKGDIAEGYSVSREKKESFPLTVTSAQKNPTAFYLCASLQGIEAGNTIYFGEGSWLTVV.

This clone has just a few counts. The CDR3 DNA reads as TGTGCCAGCAGTTTATCCCGGGTTGGGAACACTGAAGCTTTCTTT. It yields the protein CASSLSRVGNTEAFF. This chain links TRBV28 with TRBJ1-1; D remains unclear. The germline V gene has CDR1 MDHEN and CDR2 SYDVKM. The V gene lost 1 base and the J gene lost 1 base, with 10 bases spanning the gap. This CDR3 contains 15 residues.

The chain's CDR3 is CASSHWGQGNTEAFF. CDR3 bases: TGTGCCAGCAGTCATTGGGGCCAGGGGAACACTGAAGCTTTCTTT. The rearrangement links TRBV28 to TRBJ1-1; maybe TRBD1 (5 bases). The V and J ends lost 5 bases and 1 base respectively, with 14 bases between them. This CDR3 spans 15 amino acids. CDR1 and CDR2 (germline): MDHEN, SYDVKM.

This clone has a handful of counts. The chain employs TRBV19 and TRBJ1-5; the D gene is possibly TRBD1 (5 bases). This CDR3 spans 14 amino acids. Deletions cut 6 bases from V and 2 bases from J, with 11 bases between. Per germline, CDR1 LNHDA and CDR2 SQIVND (reference sequence). CDR3 sequence: CASSEVQGNQPQHF. The CDR3, as DNA: TGTGCCAGTAGCGAGGTACAGGGCAATCAGCCCCAGCATTTT.

The rearrangement links TRBV9 to TRBJ1-1, with D maybe TRBD1 (5 bases). The CDR3 length is 15 residues. The V end was cut by 4 bases, the J end by 4 bases, with 17 bases between. The germline gives CDR1 SGDLS, CDR2 YYNGEE. For the CDR3, the DNA is TGTGCCAGCAGCTTGGGGGGGTTCTCGGGCACTGAAGCTTTCTTT. This translates into CASSLGGFSGTEAFF. Using reference TRBV9 and TRBJ1-1 for the parts outside the CDR3, the full variable domain is DSGVTQTPKHLITATGQRVTLRCSPRSGDLSVYWYQQSLDQGLQFLIQYYNGEERAKGNILERFSAQQFPDLHSELNLSSLELGDSALYFCASSLGGFSGTEAFFGQGTRLTVV.

This chain connects TRBV2 to TRBJ1-2; TRBD1 is a possible D gene (5 bases). Germline V CDR1 and CDR2: SNHLY, FYNNEI. CDR3 length: 13 residues. Trimming left V 6 bases short and J 7 bases short, with 15 bases between. The CDR3 coding sequence is TGTGCCAGCAGCGATATCAGGGTTGGTGGCTACACCTTC. This codes for CASSDIRVGGYTF.

This clone was picked up one time. The chain links TRBV29-1 to TRBJ2-5; 10 nucleotides match TRBD1. Per the germline V gene, CDR1 is SQVTM and CDR2 is ANQGSEA. This CDR3 is built from 14 residues. Trimming cost V 3 bases and J 0 bases; bases outside gene matches: 1. The CDR3 sequence: CSVETGGHQETQYF. For the CDR3, the DNA is TGCAGCGTTGAGACAGGGGGCCACCAAGAGACCCAGTACTTC.

V is TRBV6-5 and J is TRBJ1-5; D call uncertain. The CDR3 sequence is 13 residues long. V was cut by 8 bases and J by 3 bases, with 11 bases left in between. The germline V gene encodes CDR1 MNHEY and CDR2 SVGAGI. The CDR3: CASSTVHNQPQHF. Here the CDR3 DNA reads TGTGCCAGCTCAACGGTGCACAATCAGCCCCAGCATTTT.

This clone is a singleton in its sample. This chain links TRBV6-5 with TRBJ1-1; 7 bases fit TRBD1. Per the germline V gene, CDR1 is MNHEY and CDR2 is SVGAGI. The CDR3 loop spans 14 amino acids. The V gene end was trimmed by 2 bases and the J gene end by 10 bases; junction bases not matched to a gene: 10. CDR3 nucleotides: TGTGCCAGCAGTTACGGGGACAGCCTCAAGGGAGCTTTCTTT. Its protein is CASSYGDSLKGAFF.

This clone came up a few times. The rearrangement uses TRBV27 and TRBJ1-5; TRBD1 matches 8 bases. Trimming at V came to 6 bases and at J to 1 base, leaving 8 bases not matched to a gene. CDR3 size: 16 residues. Germline V gives CDR1 MNHEY, CDR2 SMNVEV (reference sequence). As DNA, the CDR3 is TGTGCCAGCAGGGCGCAGGGGGCCATAAGCAATCAGCCCCAGCATTTT. It is translated as CASRAQGAISNQPQHF.